These T cell receptor beta chains were read from a single sample in a study of blood T cell repertoires in COVID-19. Generated by immunoSEQ multiplex PCR, the TCRdb table keeps only in-frame clones and is missing some. In the table there are about 94,000 clones, roughly 84% of which are singletons. Sequencing was done on a sample of peripheral blood. These receptors all come from a man aged 55 to 69 with acute or convalescent COVID-19. CDR3s include the opening cysteine and the closing phenylalanine or tryptophan. The D gene is left open where the match is weak. Clone size is not always given. Where it is, it says once, few, many or a class for expanded clones.

d_gene: TRBD1; j_gene: TRBJ2-3; v_gene: TRBV5-4; abundance: -; CDR3aa: CASSTQPGQGFADTQYF; CDR3nt: TGTGCCAGCAGCACACAGCCGGGACAGGGGTTCGCAGATACGCAGTATTTT
d_gene: TRBD1; j_gene: TRBJ1-2; v_gene: TRBV2; abundance: -; CDR3aa: CASSYGQGKGYGYTF; CDR3nt: TGTGCCAGCTCCTACGGACAGGGCAAGGGCTATGGCTACACCTTC
d_gene: -; j_gene: TRBJ1-6; v_gene: TRBV4-1; abundance: -; CDR3aa: CASSRTANSPLHF; CDR3nt: TGCGCCAGCAGCCGGACAGCAAATTCACCCCTCCACTTT
d_gene: -; j_gene: TRBJ2-1; v_gene: TRBV28; abundance: -; CDR3aa: CASSTRGSYNEQFF; CDR3nt: TGTGCCAGCAGTACGCGGGGATCCTACAATGAGCAGTTCTTC
d_gene: -; j_gene: TRBJ1-5; v_gene: TRBV5-8; abundance: -; CDR3aa: CASSRSGSQPQHF; CDR3nt: TGTGCCAGCAGCCGGTCGGGTAGCCAGCCCCAGCATTTT
d_gene: TRBD1; j_gene: TRBJ2-7; v_gene: TRBV6-1; abundance: -; CDR3aa: CASSDPGDRGRYEQYF; CDR3nt: TGTGCCAGCAGTGATCCAGGGGACAGGGGGCGGTACGAGCAGTACTTC
d_gene: -; j_gene: TRBJ2-2; v_gene: TRBV18; abundance: -; CDR3aa: CASSPDSYGELFF; CDR3nt: TGTGCCAGCTCACCGGACTCCTACGGGGAGCTGTTTTTT
d_gene: TRBD1; j_gene: TRBJ1-5; v_gene: TRBV3-1/TRBV3-2; abundance: few; CDR3aa: CASSLTGEGQPQHF; CDR3nt: TGTGCCAGCAGCCTGACAGGGGAAGGACAGCCCCAGCATTTT
d_gene: -; j_gene: TRBJ1-1; v_gene: TRBV7-2; abundance: -; CDR3aa: CASSLGGGVRNTEAFF; CDR3nt: TGTGCCAGCAGCTTAGGGGGAGGGGTCAGGAACACTGAAGCTTTCTTT
d_gene: TRBD2; j_gene: TRBJ2-6; v_gene: TRBV5-6; abundance: once; CDR3aa: CASAREGPGYVLTF; CDR3nt: TGTGCCAGCGCTAGGGAGGGACCGGGCTACGTCCTGACTTTC
d_gene: -; j_gene: TRBJ2-5; v_gene: TRBV5-1; abundance: -; CDR3aa: CASRASGETQYF; CDR3nt: TGCGCCAGCAGGGCCTCAGGGGAGACCCAGTACTTC
d_gene: -; j_gene: TRBJ1-2; v_gene: TRBV12-5; abundance: -; CDR3aa: CASGIRGGYGYTF; CDR3nt: TGTGCTAGTGGTATCAGGGGTGGCTATGGCTACACCTTC
d_gene: -; j_gene: TRBJ2-7; v_gene: TRBV27; abundance: -; CDR3aa: CASSLDSISYEQYF; CDR3nt: TGTGCCAGCAGTCTGGACAGTATCTCCTACGAGCAGTACTTC
d_gene: TRBD1; j_gene: TRBJ1-6; v_gene: TRBV6-2/TRBV6-3; abundance: few; CDR3aa: CASSYADRENSPLHF; CDR3nt: TGTGCCAGCAGTTACGCGGACAGGGAGAATTCACCCCTCCACTTT
d_gene: TRBD1; j_gene: TRBJ1-1; v_gene: TRBV5-1; abundance: -; CDR3aa: CASSLGPNYGTADAFF; CDR3nt: TGCGCCAGCAGCTTGGGCCCCAACTACGGGACAGCCGACGCTTTCTTT
d_gene: -; j_gene: TRBJ2-1; v_gene: TRBV6-2/TRBV6-3; abundance: -; CDR3aa: CASSTEWAEQFF; CDR3nt: TGTGCCAGCAGTACCGAGTGGGCCGAGCAGTTCTTC
d_gene: -; j_gene: TRBJ1-6; v_gene: TRBV5-4; abundance: few; CDR3aa: CASSLDRAGNSPLHF; CDR3nt: TGTGCCAGCAGCTTGGACCGTGCAGGCAATTCACCCCTCCACTTT
d_gene: TRBD1; j_gene: TRBJ1-4; v_gene: TRBV7-2; abundance: -; CDR3aa: CASSQGQGREKLFF; CDR3nt: TGTGCCAGCAGCCAGGGACAGGGTCGGGAAAAACTGTTTTTT
d_gene: -; j_gene: TRBJ2-3; v_gene: TRBV9; abundance: -; CDR3aa: CASSDDRSTDTQYF; CDR3nt: TGTGCCAGCAGCGACGACAGAAGCACAGATACGCAGTATTTT
d_gene: TRBD2; j_gene: TRBJ2-1; v_gene: TRBV24-1; abundance: few; CDR3aa: CATSDVIAGSYNEQFF; CDR3nt: TGTGCCACCAGTGATGTGATAGCGGGGTCCTACAATGAGCAGTTCTTC
d_gene: -; j_gene: TRBJ1-2; v_gene: TRBV27; abundance: -; CDR3aa: CASIPTSGTNYGYTF; CDR3nt: TGTGCCAGCATCCCCACGTCAGGCACTAACTATGGCTACACCTTC
d_gene: -; j_gene: TRBJ2-1; v_gene: TRBV5-1; abundance: -; CDR3aa: CASSLERGTYNEQFF; CDR3nt: TGCGCCAGCAGCTTGGAACGGGGAACCTACAATGAGCAGTTCTTC
d_gene: TRBD1; j_gene: TRBJ1-6; v_gene: TRBV4-3; abundance: -; CDR3aa: CASSRVRQGNSPLHF; CDR3nt: TGCGCCAGCAGCCGGGTTCGACAGGGGAATTCACCCCTCCACTTT
d_gene: -; j_gene: TRBJ1-2; v_gene: TRBV30; abundance: -; CDR3aa: CAWSVLASSYGYTF; CDR3nt: TGTGCCTGGAGTGTCTTAGCCAGCTCTTATGGCTACACCTTC
d_gene: TRBD2; j_gene: TRBJ2-5; v_gene: TRBV6-2/TRBV6-3; abundance: -; CDR3aa: CASSRLPTSGGLQETQYF; CDR3nt: TGTGCCAGCAGCCGGCTCCCGACTAGCGGGGGACTACAAGAGACCCAGTACTTC
d_gene: -; j_gene: TRBJ2-1; v_gene: TRBV11-3; abundance: -; CDR3aa: CASSFSGYNEQFF; CDR3nt: TGTGCCAGCAGCTTTAGCGGTTACAATGAGCAGTTCTTC
d_gene: -; j_gene: TRBJ1-1; v_gene: TRBV11-1; abundance: once; CDR3aa: CASSSLGAGDTEAFF; CDR3nt: TGTGCCAGCAGCTCCTTGGGGGCAGGGGACACTGAAGCTTTCTTT
d_gene: -; j_gene: TRBJ2-5; v_gene: TRBV7-8; abundance: -; CDR3aa: CASSAGRGGLVSQYF; CDR3nt: TGTGCCAGCAGCGCGGGGCGAGGGGGCCTTGTTTCTCAGTACTTC
d_gene: -; j_gene: TRBJ1-1; v_gene: TRBV5-5; abundance: -; CDR3aa: CASRLRGNTEAFF; CDR3nt: TGTGCCAGCAGGCTACGGGGGAACACTGAAGCTTTCTTT
d_gene: -; j_gene: TRBJ2-1; v_gene: TRBV6-5; abundance: -; CDR3aa: CASSPTRQAYNEQFF; CDR3nt: TGTGCCAGCAGTCCTACCCGACAGGCCTACAATGAGCAGTTCTTC
d_gene: -; j_gene: TRBJ1-6; v_gene: TRBV6-2/TRBV6-3; abundance: -; CDR3aa: CASSYRKPGITNSPLHF; CDR3nt: TGTGCCAGCAGTTACAGAAAGCCCGGGATTACAAATTCACCCCTCCACTTT
d_gene: TRBD1; j_gene: TRBJ2-7; v_gene: TRBV18; abundance: -; CDR3aa: CASSPPSGQGTYEQYF; CDR3nt: TGTGCCAGCTCACCACCGTCGGGACAGGGTACCTACGAGCAGTACTTC
d_gene: -; j_gene: TRBJ1-1; v_gene: TRBV19; abundance: -; CDR3aa: CASSINGGSTEAFF; CDR3nt: TGTGCCAGTAGTATAAACGGGGGAAGTACTGAAGCTTTCTTT
d_gene: -; j_gene: TRBJ2-5; v_gene: TRBV4-1; abundance: few; CDR3aa: CASSQVLTQETQYF; CDR3nt: TGCGCCAGCAGCCAAGTTCTGACTCAAGAGACCCAGTACTTC
d_gene: TRBD1; j_gene: TRBJ2-7; v_gene: TRBV7-3; abundance: -; CDR3aa: CASSSAGTGGEQYF; CDR3nt: TGTGCCAGCAGCTCCGCCGGGACAGGGGGCGAGCAGTACTTC
d_gene: -; j_gene: TRBJ2-1; v_gene: TRBV9; abundance: -; CDR3aa: CASSVGSEQFF; CDR3nt: TGTGCCAGCAGCGTTGGGAGCGAGCAGTTCTTC
d_gene: -; j_gene: TRBJ1-5; v_gene: TRBV10-3; abundance: -; CDR3aa: CAINQAHNQPQHF; CDR3nt: TGTGCCATCAACCAGGCCCACAATCAGCCCCAGCATTTT
d_gene: -; j_gene: TRBJ2-5; v_gene: TRBV7-9; abundance: -; CDR3aa: CASSLDRDKETQYF; CDR3nt: TGTGCCAGCAGCTTAGACAGGGATAAAGAGACCCAGTACTTC
d_gene: -; j_gene: TRBJ1-4; v_gene: TRBV19; abundance: -; CDR3aa: CASEEKGQTYEKLFF; CDR3nt: TGTGCCAGTGAAGAAAAAGGACAGACTTATGAAAAACTGTTTTTT
d_gene: -; j_gene: TRBJ2-5; v_gene: TRBV6-5; abundance: -; CDR3aa: CASSYSRGMVETQYF; CDR3nt: TGTGCCAGCAGTTACTCGCGGGGCATGGTTGAGACCCAGTACTTC
d_gene: TRBD1; j_gene: TRBJ2-7; v_gene: TRBV5-1; abundance: -; CDR3aa: CASSLETGDNEQYF; CDR3nt: TGCGCCAGCAGCTTGGAGACAGGGGACAACGAGCAGTACTTC
d_gene: TRBD1; j_gene: TRBJ1-6; v_gene: TRBV5-1; abundance: -; CDR3aa: CASSLSQGGGYNSPLHF; CDR3nt: TGCGCCAGCAGCTTGAGCCAGGGGGGTGGCTATAATTCACCCCTCCACTTT
d_gene: TRBD1; j_gene: TRBJ2-3; v_gene: TRBV5-8; abundance: -; CDR3aa: CASSLEGTGGFTDTQYF; CDR3nt: TGTGCCAGCAGCTTGGAGGGGACAGGGGGGTTCACAGATACGCAGTATTTT
d_gene: -; j_gene: TRBJ2-3; v_gene: TRBV21-1; abundance: -; CDR3aa: CASSWLKGETSSTDTQYF; CDR3nt: TGTGCCAGCAGCTGGCTGAAGGGGGAGACATCTAGCACAGATACGCAGTATTTT
d_gene: -; j_gene: TRBJ1-6; v_gene: TRBV27; abundance: -; CDR3aa: CASRTWTANSPLHF; CDR3nt: TGTGCCAGCAGGACTTGGACAGCTAATTCACCCCTCCACTTT
d_gene: TRBD1; j_gene: TRBJ1-6; v_gene: TRBV11-2; abundance: -; CDR3aa: CASSPQTGGSPLHF; CDR3nt: TGTGCCAGCAGCCCACAGACAGGGGGCTCACCCCTCCACTTT
d_gene: -; j_gene: TRBJ2-3; v_gene: TRBV7-9; abundance: -; CDR3aa: CASSSPSGTDTQYF; CDR3nt: TGTGCCAGCAGCTCCCCTAGCGGCACAGATACGCAGTATTTT
d_gene: -; j_gene: TRBJ1-1; v_gene: TRBV4-3; abundance: -; CDR3aa: CASRSQGGGKAFF; CDR3nt: TGCGCCAGCCGATCGCAGGGAGGAGGAAAGGCTTTCTTT
d_gene: TRBD2; j_gene: TRBJ2-7; v_gene: TRBV9; abundance: -; CDR3aa: CASSDSGGSSYEQYF; CDR3nt: TGTGCCAGCAGCGACAGCGGGGGAAGCTCCTACGAGCAGTACTTC
d_gene: -; j_gene: TRBJ1-2; v_gene: TRBV5-6; abundance: -; CDR3aa: CASSLDDISGYTF; CDR3nt: TGTGCCAGCAGCTTGGATGACATAAGTGGCTACACCTTC
d_gene: TRBD1; j_gene: TRBJ1-2; v_gene: TRBV6-5; abundance: -; CDR3aa: CASRTQTGNGYTF; CDR3nt: TGTGCCAGCAGGACTCAGACAGGGAATGGCTACACCTTC
d_gene: TRBD1; j_gene: TRBJ1-6; v_gene: TRBV20-1; abundance: -; CDR3aa: CSASYRDRDSPLHF; CDR3nt: TGCAGTGCTAGTTACCGGGACAGGGATTCACCCCTCCACTTT